Each of the 2 T cell receptor beta chains below was sequenced from the same sample in a study of spatial heterogeneity in lung cancer. The time point was: sample taken at primary tumor resection. Sequencing of whole RNA from tumor, nontumor lung or frozen PBMC involved no sorting. TCRdb reanalysed the 5' RACE reads using MiXCR and keeps one entry per CDR3 protein. The repertoire holds tens of thousands of distinct CDR3 sequences, with about 8% as singletons. The sequencing used PBMCs, collected at surgery. These receptors originate from a female donor with early-stage non-small cell lung cancer.

This clonotype showed up just a few times. V is TRBV6-5 and J is TRBJ1-5, with D unclear. This CDR3 contains 15 residues. Between the trimmed V and J ends, which lost 6 bases and 0 bases, there was a span of 12 bases. From germline, CDR1 is MNHEY and CDR2 SVGAGI. This CDR3 is CASRRDGDSNQPQHF. As DNA, the CDR3 is TGTGCCAGCAGGCGAGACGGAGATAGCAATCAGCCCCAGCATTTT.

This clonotype has only a few counts. The chain is built from TRBV7-8 and TRBJ2-4, with D possibly being TRBD1 (6 bases). With 3 bases removed from V and 8 bases from J, the gap between germline ends came to 17 bases. The CDR3 is 15 amino acids. Per germline, CDR1 SGHVS and CDR2 FQNEAQ. CDR3 DNA: TGTGCCAGCAGCTTTACAGGGTCGGAGTGGGACATTCAGTACTTC. Translation: CASSFTGSEWDIQYF.